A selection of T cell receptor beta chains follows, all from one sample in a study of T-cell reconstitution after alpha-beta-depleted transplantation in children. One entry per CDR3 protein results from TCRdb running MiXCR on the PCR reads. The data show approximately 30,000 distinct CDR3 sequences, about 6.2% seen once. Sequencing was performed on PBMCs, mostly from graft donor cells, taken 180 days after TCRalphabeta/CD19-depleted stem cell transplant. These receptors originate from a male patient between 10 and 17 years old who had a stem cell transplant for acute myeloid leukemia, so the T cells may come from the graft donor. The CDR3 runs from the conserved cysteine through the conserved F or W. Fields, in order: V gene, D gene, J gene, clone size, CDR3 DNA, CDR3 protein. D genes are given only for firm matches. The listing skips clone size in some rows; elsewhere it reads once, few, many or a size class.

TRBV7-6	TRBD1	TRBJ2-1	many	TGTGCCAGCAGCTTGGGACAGGGGGCAGCTGAGCAGTTCTTC	CASSLGQGAAEQFF
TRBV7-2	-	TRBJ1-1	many	TGTGCCAGCAGCTTAATCGGGCGGGGGAGGGACACTGAAGCTTTCTTT	CASSLIGRGRDTEAFF
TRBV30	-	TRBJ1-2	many	TGTGCCTGGAGTACGCAGCCTAAGATTAACTATGGCTACACCTTC	CAWSTQPKINYGYTF
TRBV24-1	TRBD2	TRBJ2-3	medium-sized	TGTGCCATTAGCGGGGGGAGCACAGATACGCAGTATTTT	CAISGGSTDTQYF
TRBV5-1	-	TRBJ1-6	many	TGCGCCAGCAGCTTGGCTACCGGGACCCAGGGTTCACCCCTCCACTTT	CASSLATGTQGSPLHF
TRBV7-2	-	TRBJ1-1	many	TGTGCCAGCAGCTTAGTTCGCACTGAAGCTTTCTTT	CASSLVRTEAFF
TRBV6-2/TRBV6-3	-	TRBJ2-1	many	TGTGCCAGCAGTTACTCGAGACCACTACGCAATGAGCAGTTCTTC	CASSYSRPLRNEQFF
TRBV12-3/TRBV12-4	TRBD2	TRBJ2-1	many	TGTGCCAGCAGTTTAGCGGGAGGGCTCCATGAGCAGTTCTTC	CASSLAGGLHEQFF
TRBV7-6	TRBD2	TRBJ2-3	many	TGTGCCAGCAGCTTACCCTCTAGCGGGGTCACAGATACGCAGTATTTT	CASSLPSSGVTDTQYF
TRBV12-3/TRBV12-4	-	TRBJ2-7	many	TGTGCCAGCAGTTTAGCCGTCATTTACGAGCAGTACTTC	CASSLAVIYEQYF
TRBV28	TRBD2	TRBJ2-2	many	TGTGCCGCGGGGGGCCCCGGACTAGCGGGACCGAACACCGGGGAGCTGTTTTTT	CAAGGPGLAGPNTGELFF
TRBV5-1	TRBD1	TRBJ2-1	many	TGCGCCAGCAGCTTGGCCAGGACAGGGGGCAATGAGCAGTTCTTC	CASSLARTGGNEQFF
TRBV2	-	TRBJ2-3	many	TGTGCCAGCAGTTATAACTGCTGGCACAGAGATACGCAGTATTTT	CASSYNCWHRDTQYF
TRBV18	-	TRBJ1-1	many	TGTGCCAGCTCTCCAGACCCCTTCATGAACACTGAAGCTTTCTTT	CASSPDPFMNTEAFF
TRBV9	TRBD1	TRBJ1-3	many	TGTGCCAGCAGCAGGAGGGACAGGGGAAACACCATATATTTT	CASSRRDRGNTIYF
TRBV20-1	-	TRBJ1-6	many	TGCAGTGCTAGCGGCCTGTATAATTCACCCCTCCACTTT	CSASGLYNSPLHF
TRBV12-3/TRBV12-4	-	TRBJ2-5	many	TGTGCCAGCGCCCTCCAAGAGACCCAGTACTTC	CASALQETQYF
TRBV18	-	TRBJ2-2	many	TGTGCCAGCTCAGGGGTCTCCACGAACACCGGGGAGCTGTTTTTT	CASSGVSTNTGELFF
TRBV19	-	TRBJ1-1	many	TGTGCCAGTAGTAATAAGTTGACCACTGAAGCTTTCTTT	CASSNKLTTEAFF
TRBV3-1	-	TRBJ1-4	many	TGTGCCAGCAGCCATTCTTCAGGGCAGGAAAAACTGTTTTTT	CASSHSSGQEKLFF
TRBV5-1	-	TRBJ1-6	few	TGCGCCAGCAGCTTAGTAACAGGGAGGTCTTCCTATAATTCACCCCTCCACTTT	CASSLVTGRSSYNSPLHF
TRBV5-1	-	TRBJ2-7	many	TGCGCCAGCAGCTTGGGCCGGGCGGCGGACTTTGAGCAGTACTTC	CASSLGRAADFEQYF
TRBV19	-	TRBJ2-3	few	TGTGCCAGTAGCCCGTACCCTAGCACAGATACGCAGTATTTT	CASSPYPSTDTQYF
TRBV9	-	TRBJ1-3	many	TGTGCCAGCAGCGTAGAGGGCAGTGCTCTCCCTGGAAACACCATATATTTT	CASSVEGSALPGNTIYF
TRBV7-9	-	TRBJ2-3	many	TGTGCCAGCAGCTTAGTAATAGGAGGGGAAGCAGATACGCAGTATTTT	CASSLVIGGEADTQYF
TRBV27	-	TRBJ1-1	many	TGTGCCAGCGGACTTAGGGAGGGGCGCGGTGAAGCTTTCTTT	CASGLREGRGEAFF
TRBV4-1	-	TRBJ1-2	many	TGCGCCAGCAGCCAAGGTGCCCCCTCGGACAGTCCCCTCTATGGCTACACCTTC	CASSQGAPSDSPLYGYTF
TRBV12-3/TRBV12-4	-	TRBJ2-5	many	TGTGCCAGCAGTGCTAGCGATGTGGAGACCCAGTACTTC	CASSASDVETQYF
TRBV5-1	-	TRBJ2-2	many	TGCGCCAGCGGCACCTTTGGCTCGAACACCGGGGAGCTGTTTTTT	CASGTFGSNTGELFF
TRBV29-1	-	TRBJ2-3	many	TGCAGCGTTGCAGGGGCCCCCGATACGCAGTATTTT	CSVAGAPDTQYF
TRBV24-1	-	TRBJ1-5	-	TGTGCCGCCAGTGATGGGGATAGGGTCAATCAGCCCCAGCATTTT	CAASDGDRVNQPQHF
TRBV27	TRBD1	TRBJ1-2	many	TGTGCCAGCAGTACGACCGGGACAGGGAATACTGGCTACACCTTC	CASSTTGTGNTGYTF
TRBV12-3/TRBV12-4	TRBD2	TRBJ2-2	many	TGTGCCAGCAAAAATCCGGGACTAGCGTCGACCGGGGAGCTGTTTTTT	CASKNPGLASTGELFF
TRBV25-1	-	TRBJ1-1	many	TGTGCCAGTCAGTGGGGGACCACTGAAGCTTTCTTT	CASQWGTTEAFF
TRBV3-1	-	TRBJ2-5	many	TGTGCCAGCAGCCGCAGGGGGGGGGAAGAGACCCAGTACTTC	CASSRRGGEETQYF
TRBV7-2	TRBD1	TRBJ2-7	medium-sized	TGTGCCAGCAGCTTAGACGGGACAGGCTCCTACGAGCAGTACTTC	CASSLDGTGSYEQYF
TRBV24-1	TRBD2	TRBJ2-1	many	TGTGCCACCAGTGACCGCGGGGGGGCGCAGTTCTTC	CATSDRGGAQFF
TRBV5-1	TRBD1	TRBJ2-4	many	TGCGCCAGCAGCTTGCAGGGGGTCGGAAACATTCAGTACTTC	CASSLQGVGNIQYF
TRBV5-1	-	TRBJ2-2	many	TGCGCCAGCACCCCCCTGACAACAAACACCGGGGAGCTGTTTTTT	CASTPLTTNTGELFF
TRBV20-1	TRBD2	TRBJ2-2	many	TGCAGTGCCACGCCGAGGACTAGCGGGAGATTTGGCGGGGAGCTGTTTTTT	CSATPRTSGRFGGELFF
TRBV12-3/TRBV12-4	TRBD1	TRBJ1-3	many	TGTGCCAGCAGTTTTGGCAGGGGGGGAAACACCATATATTTT	CASSFGRGGNTIYF
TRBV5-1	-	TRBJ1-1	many	TGCGCCAGCAGCCCGGCGAACACTGAAGCTTTCTTT	CASSPANTEAFF
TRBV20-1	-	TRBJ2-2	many	TGCAGTGCGGGGGGCTCCGGGGAGCTGTTTTTT	CSAGGSGELFF
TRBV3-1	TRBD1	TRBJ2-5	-	TGTGCCTGCAGCAAAGATGGAGGGACAGGGGTACTCCAAGAGACCCAGTACTTC	CACSKDGGTGVLQETQYF
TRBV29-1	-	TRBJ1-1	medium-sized	TGCAGCGTTGATTCGGGGATAGGAGCTTTCTTT	CSVDSGIGAFF
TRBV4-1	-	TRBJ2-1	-	TGCGCCAGCAGCCAACAGGACCTTTTCGCCTACAATGAGCAGTTCTTC	CASSQQDLFAYNEQFF
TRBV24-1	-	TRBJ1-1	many	TGTGCCACCAGTGATCCTGACAGTAGCAACACTGAAGCTTTCTTT	CATSDPDSSNTEAFF
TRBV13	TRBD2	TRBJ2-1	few	TGTGCCAGCAGCTCCCGGACTAGCGGGTCTTACAATGAGCAGTTCTTC	CASSSRTSGSYNEQFF